This T cell receptor beta chain was sequenced for a study of T-cell reconstitution after alpha-beta-depleted transplantation in children (dated by TCRdb to the mid-2010s). Background on the whole study: T-cell immune reconstitution after TCRalphabeta/CD19-depleted allogeneic hematopoietic cell transplantation in children was quantitatively tracked in the study by means of TCR repertoire profiling.

Taken from cysteine to phenylalanine, the CDR3 has 14 residues. CDR3 DNA only is kept here, 42 bases in frame from base 1. V and J lose 10 bases and 1 base, and a span of 11 bases separates them. What the treatment or condition label conveys for this sample: allogeneic hematopoietic cell transplantation with graft depleted of TCRalphabeta T cells and CD19 B cells. TCRalphabeta/CD19-depleted allogeneic hematopoietic cell grafts were given to the transplant recipients, all of whom were children. This clonotype appeared a few times. It has no known antigen specificity. No base quality values were provided; no much bigger clone lies one nucleotide off. Paper-wide results and their limitations: Hyperexpanded clone frequencies declined over subsequent months; after one year, T-cell counts and TCRbeta diversity were mostly attributed to newly produced T cells. The apparently early recovery of alphabetaT-cell counts about two months after transplant reportedly depended on only several hundred rapidly expanded clones that came from non-depleted graft cells. The high TCRbeta diversity at day 60 in some patients was ascribed to recipient T cells and intrathymic progenitors that had survived conditioning.

The library was built by means of PCR. The instrument given in TCRdb is Illumina HiSeq 2500. Molecular barcoding was employed in the preparation of TCR libraries, with unique molecular identifiers being used to normalize TCRbeta repertoire quantification. The public reads were reanalyzed by TCRdb: fastp trimming at Q25, MiXCR alignment, in-frame beta chains only. Each record represents a unique CDR3 protein, reported with the most common genes and DNA among its rows. Across this sample there are about 610,000 distinct CDR3 sequences, with roughly a quarter seen only once. The ten largest clones represent 30% to 45% of the sample.

The rearrangement joined TRBV12-3 or TRBV12-4 to TRBJ2-6; the D gene identity is not certain. Material: PBMCs, obtained before TCRalphabeta/CD19-depleted stem cell transplant. This clonotype was obtained from a boy in the first two years of life with Wiskott-Aldrich syndrome, due to receive a stem cell transplant. The CDR3 amino acid sequence is: CAIRILSGANVLTF. The nucleotides read TGTGCCATCAGAATACTGTCTGGGGCCAACGTCCTGACTTTC.